Presented here are 32 T cell receptor beta chains from one specimen sequenced in a study of cytomegalovirus exposure and HLA in healthy donors. Researchers ran the PCR with 60 Vbeta and 13 Jbeta primers. Profiled with immunoSEQ multiplex PCR; TCRdb holds only in-frame clones, not every one. The sample lists around 130,000 clones, around four fifths seen once, with roughly 1.2% in the top ten. Material for sequencing was PBMCs. These receptors all come from a boy younger than 18 in good health and CMV-seronegative.

The chain uses TRBV27 and TRBJ2-1, with 8 nucleotides matching TRBD2. From germline, CDR1 is MNHEY and CDR2 SMNVEV (reference sequence). Trimming took 5 bases from V and 4 from J; bases not matched to a gene: 16. This CDR3 spans 18 amino acids. For the CDR3, the DNA is TGTGCCAGCAGTAGGGGGTTGGCGGGAGGAATCAAGTACAATGAGCAGTTCTTC. Translation: CASSRGLAGGIKYNEQFF.

This clone was seen only once. The same CDR3 is also encoded by other DNA sequences in this sample. The CDR3 loop is CASSIPGLSNEKLFF. The DNA for the CDR3 is TGTGCCAGTAGTATTCCGGGACTCTCGAATGAAAAACTGTTTTTT. This chain joins TRBV19 and TRBJ1-4, with a possible D match to TRBD1 (5 bases). Germline-derived CDR1 and CDR2 are LNHDA and SQIVND (reference sequence). V was shortened by 3 bases and J by 5 bases, with 13 bases between the two germline ends. The CDR3 sequence is 15 residues long.

The chain couples TRBV9 to TRBJ2-2; 7 bases agree with TRBD1. J lost 7 bases, V lost 4 bases, and 4 bases had no gene match. The CDR3 covers 13 residues. Germline CDR1 SGDLS, CDR2 YYNGEE. CDR3 amino acids: CASSSRQGGELFF. DNA for the CDR3: TGTGCCAGCAGCTCCCGACAGGGCGGGGAGCTGTTTTTT.

The chain has TRBV19 and TRBJ2-1; TRBD2 matches at 11 bases. With V trimmed by 5 bases and J by 7 bases, 7 bases remained unmatched. This CDR3 has 15 amino acids. Germline CDR1 and CDR2: LNHDA and SQIVND (reference sequence). CDR3 coding DNA: TGTGCCAGTAGTGTACTAGCGGGAGTGGGAAATGAGCAGTTCTTC. It yields the protein CASSVLAGVGNEQFF.

This chain joins TRBV5-1 and TRBJ1-1; D is uncertain. The germline CDR1 and CDR2 sequences are SGHRS and YFSETQ. Trimming stripped 0 bases from V and 8 bases from J, with 8 bases between. This CDR3 region has 12 residues. The DNA for the CDR3 is TGCGCCAGCAGCTTGGTGGGCGGGGAAGCTTTCTTT. It translates to CASSLVGGEAFF.

V gene TRBV10-3 combines with J gene TRBJ2-2, with 7 bases aligning to TRBD2. The germline V gene has CDR1 ENHRY and CDR2 SYGVKD. This CDR3 has 16 amino acids. V shed 0 bases, J shed 1 base, and the junction held 2 bases outside the gene matches. The CDR3 reads CAISESGTMNTGELFF. CDR3 coding DNA: TGTGCCATCAGTGAGTCGGGGACTATGAACACCGGGGAGCTGTTTTTT.

The chain employs TRBV30 and TRBJ2-1; 11 bases map to TRBD2. The germline CDR1 and CDR2 sequences are GTSNPN and SVGIG (reference sequence). CDR3 length: 12 amino acids. J was trimmed by 5 bases and V by 7 bases; bases with no gene match: 1. The CDR3: CASGLADNEQFF. For the CDR3, the DNA is TGTGCCTCGGGACTAGCGGACAATGAGCAGTTCTTC.

This chain links TRBV30 with TRBJ2-3, with 7 bases identical to TRBD1. CDR1 and CDR2 from the germline V gene are GTSNPN and SVGIG (reference sequence). This CDR3 contains 15 residues. The ends lost 1 base at V and 2 bases at J; junction bases unmatched: 6. The CDR3 DNA follows: TGTGCCTGGAGTGACCCCAGGGGGAACACAGATACGCAGTATTTT. Protein: CAWSDPRGNTDTQYF.

V gene TRBV5-1 combines with J gene TRBJ1-1; no clear D gene. The CDR3 has 14 residues. The V end lost 0 bases, the J end lost 4 bases, and 10 bases lay between the germline ends. From germline, CDR1 is SGHRS and CDR2 YFSETQ. The CDR3 nucleotides are TGCGCCAGCAGCTTGGGCAAAGGAGGCACTGAAGCTTTCTTT. This encodes CASSLGKGGTEAFF.

This rearrangement joins TRBV29-1 to TRBJ1-1; D is unresolved. The CDR3 covers 13 residues. Trimming removed 5 bases from V and 1 base from J, with 11 bases in between. CDR1 is SQVTM and CDR2 is ANQGSEA in the germline V gene. CDR3 sequence: CSVREDQNTEAFF. CDR3 nucleotides: TGCAGCGTTCGGGAGGACCAGAACACTGAAGCTTTCTTT.

This sequence joins TRBV2 and TRBJ2-3; D remains ambiguous. This CDR3 spans 12 amino acids. Germline CDR1 SNHLY, CDR2 FYNNEI. Trimming took 6 bases from V and 6 from J, leaving 10 bases between them. The CDR3 loop reads CASRTIRDTQYF. The CDR3 DNA sequence: TGTGCCAGCAGAACAATACGCGATACGCAGTATTTT.

This clone was counted only a few times. The chain is built from TRBV7-9 and TRBJ1-3; D gene unclear. The CDR3 consists of 16 residues. V lost 5 bases and J 0 bases, leaving 14 bases between the germline ends. Germline CDR1 is SEHNR and CDR2 is FQNEAQ (reference sequence). The CDR3 coding sequence is TGTGCCAGCAGCGCAACCACGACTGTCTCTGGAAACACCATATATTTT. As protein: CASSATTTVSGNTIYF.

This chain links TRBV11-3 with TRBJ2-1, with D maybe TRBD1 (5 bases). CDR3 size: 14 residues. Germline CDR1 reads SGHNT; CDR2 reads YENEEA. The ends were cut back, 0 bases at V and 9 bases at J, with 12 bases in the middle. DNA for the CDR3: TGTGCCAGCAGCTTAGAGACAGTCTCCAGTGAGCAGTTCTTC. Its protein is CASSLETVSSEQFF.

This clone was detected only a few times. This rearrangement joins TRBV9 to TRBJ1-2; TRBD1 matches 7 bases. CDR3 size: 16 residues. The ends lost 5 bases at V and 0 bases at J; junction bases unmatched: 10. Germline CDR1 and CDR2: SGDLS and YYNGEE. The CDR3 DNA is TGTGCCAGCAGAGCAACCACCGGGACAGCTAACTATGGCTACACCTTC. It specifies CASRATTGTANYGYTF.

The rearrangement joins TRBV6-6 to TRBJ1-1, with D perhaps TRBD1 (6 bases). Germline V gives CDR1 MNHNY, CDR2 SVGAGI (reference sequence). The V end was cut by 7 bases, the J end by 1 base, with 16 bases between. The CDR3 is 15 residues long. As DNA, the CDR3 is TGTGCCAGCACCTTGTTCTTGGACAGGAACACTGAAGCTTTCTTT. This gives the protein CASTLFLDRNTEAFF.

The rearrangement joins TRBV23-1 to TRBJ1-5; D gene unclear. TRBV23-1 is designated an ORF whose function remains uncertain. The V gene lost 11 bases and the J gene lost 1 base, with 12 bases spanning the gap. CDR3 length equals 13 residues. CDR3 amino acids: CASEERSNQPQHF. The CDR3 nucleotides read TGCGCCTCCGAGGAGAGAAGCAATCAGCCCCAGCATTTT.

The chain uses TRBV5-1 and TRBJ2-5, with TRBD1 matching over 8 bases. The germline V gene has CDR1 SGHRS and CDR2 YFSETQ. V shed 4 bases, J shed 5 bases, and the junction held 4 bases outside the gene matches. This CDR3 is 13 amino acids long. The CDR3 region has the DNA TGCGCCAGCAGCATCGGACAGGGTGAGACCCAGTACTTC. As protein: CASSIGQGETQYF.

The genes are TRBV14 and TRBJ1-2; TRBD1 might be the D (6 bases). The V end was cut by 4 bases, the J end by 8 bases, with 14 bases between. Germline assignment: CDR1 SGHDN and CDR2 FVKESK. The CDR3 contains 13 residues. CDR3 in DNA: TGTGCCAGCAGCCGGAACAGGGTTGGGGGCTACACCTTC. Translated: CASSRNRVGGYTF.

V usage is TRBV4-1 and J usage is TRBJ2-5, with 7 bases lining up with TRBD2. CDR1 is MGHRA and CDR2 is YSYEKL in the germline V gene. V lost 4 bases and J lost 4; bases outside the gene matches: 3. The CDR3 has 13 amino acids. This chain's CDR3 is CASSRWGGETQYF. In DNA form, the CDR3 reads TGCGCCAGCAGCCGGTGGGGGGGAGAGACCCAGTACTTC.

In this sample, this clone turned up a few times. The V and J genes are TRBV27 and TRBJ2-7; D uncertain. The germline V gene encodes CDR1 MNHEY and CDR2 SMNVEV (reference sequence). CDR3 size: 12 residues. Trimming left V 5 bases short and J 0 bases short, with 5 bases between. In nucleotides, the CDR3 is TGTGCCAGCAGTCCCTCCTCCTACGAGCAGTACTTC. It codes for CASSPSSYEQYF.

This clone was detected once. The chain uses TRBV7-3 and TRBJ2-3, with TRBD1 identical over 8 bases. Trimming removed 4 bases from V and 1 base from J; junction bases left unmatched: 4. This CDR3 region has 15 residues. CDR1 is SGHTA and CDR2 is FQGTGA in the germline V gene. CDR3 loop: CASSSGTGRTDTQYF. CDR3 coding DNA: TGTGCCAGCAGCTCCGGGACAGGACGCACAGATACGCAGTATTTT.

The chain links TRBV30 to TRBJ1-4; 9 nucleotides agree with TRBD1. V lost 5 bases and J lost 7; bases outside the gene matches: 5. Germline CDR1 GTSNPN, CDR2 SVGIG (reference sequence). This CDR3 comprises 13 residues. CDR3 in DNA: TGTGCCTGGGCGACAGGGGGAGTTGAAAAACTGTTTTTT. Amino acids: CAWATGGVEKLFF. Combining the CDR3 with reference TRBV30 and TRBJ1-4 gives the whole variable domain SQTIHQWPATLVQPVGSPLSLECTVEGTSNPNLYWYRQAAGRGLQLLFYSVGIGQISSEVPQNLSASRPQDRQFILSSKKLLLSDSGFYLCAWATGGVEKLFFGSGTQLSVL.

The rearrangement joins TRBV29-1 to TRBJ2-1; D is ambiguous. Germline CDR1 is SQVTM and CDR2 is ANQGSEA. V dropped 2 bases and J dropped 2 bases, with 10 bases sitting between them. The CDR3 loop spans 14 amino acids. CDR3 DNA sequence: TGCAGCGTTGAATACACCGACACCTACAATGAGCAGTTCTTC. It is translated as CSVEYTDTYNEQFF.

The chain combines TRBV27 with TRBJ1-6; 9 nucleotides agree with TRBD1. The germline V gene has CDR1 MNHEY and CDR2 SMNVEV (reference sequence). After removal of 6 bases from V and 12 bases from J, the junction contained 9 bases not matched to a gene. The CDR3 loop spans 14 amino acids. The CDR3 DNA sequence: TGTGCCAGCAGATCGGGACAGGGTGTGGGACCCCTCCACTTT. Amino acid sequence: CASRSGQGVGPLHF.

V gene TRBV19 combines with J gene TRBJ1-2; 7 nucleotides agree with TRBD1. This CDR3 spans 16 amino acids. Germline V gene data show CDR1 as LNHDA and CDR2 as SQIVND (reference sequence). V dropped 0 bases and J dropped 6; count of bases not matched to a gene: 10. The CDR3 DNA reads TGTGCCAGTAGTATAGATCAGGGGGAGTTGTTGGATGGCTACACCTTC. Amino acid sequence: CASSIDQGELLDGYTF.

This rearrangement joins TRBV2 to TRBJ1-2; 8 nucleotides line up with TRBD1. Trimming at V came to 6 bases and at J to 7 bases, leaving 13 bases not matched to a gene. CDR1 is SNHLY, CDR2 FYNNEI, per germline. The CDR3 consists of 15 residues. The CDR3 protein is CASRDGTGGLGGYTF. CDR3 sequence (DNA): TGTGCCAGCAGAGACGGGACAGGAGGGTTGGGTGGCTACACCTTC.

The V and J genes are TRBV2 and TRBJ2-7, with 10 bases lining up with TRBD2. CDR1 is SNHLY and CDR2 is FYNNEI in the germline V gene. There are 15 residues in the CDR3. J gave up 3 bases and V 2 bases, and 4 bases lay outside the gene matches. CDR3 protein: CASSERLAGVYEQYF. The DNA for the CDR3 is TGTGCCAGCAGTGAACGGCTAGCGGGAGTCTACGAGCAGTACTTC.

The chain is built from TRBV19 and TRBJ2-1; 7 bases agree with TRBD2. The CDR3 length is 14 residues. Germline CDR1 LNHDA, CDR2 SQIVND (reference sequence). J was trimmed by 7 bases and V by 1 base; bases with no gene match: 4. The CDR3 loop is CASSIVGGLNEQFF. CDR3 nucleotide sequence: TGTGCCAGTAGTATAGTGGGAGGGCTAAATGAGCAGTTCTTC.

This sequence joins TRBV30 and TRBJ2-5, with D tentatively TRBD2 (5 bases). Germline CDR1 is GTSNPN and CDR2 is SVGIG (reference sequence). This CDR3 has 13 amino acids. V lost 0 bases and J 5 bases, leaving 10 bases between the germline ends. The CDR3 coding sequence is TGTGCCTGGAGTGTACGGGATTCGGAGACCCAGTACTTC. Amino acid sequence: CAWSVRDSETQYF.

This chain links TRBV30 with TRBJ2-1; 10 nucleotides agree with TRBD2. This CDR3 is built from 14 residues. Germline loops: CDR1 GTSNPN, CDR2 SVGIG (reference sequence). With V trimmed by 0 bases and J by 9 bases, 5 bases remained unmatched. The DNA of the CDR3 is TGTGCCTGGAGTGTATCTAGCGGGAGCTTTGAGCAGTTCTTC. Protein product: CAWSVSSGSFEQFF.

This chain uses TRBV5-4 with TRBJ2-7; 8 bases are shared with TRBD2. Germline lookup yields CDR1 SGHNT and CDR2 YYREEE (reference sequence). After removal of 4 bases from V and 2 bases from J, the junction contained 2 bases not matched to a gene. The CDR3 contains 13 residues. The CDR3 DNA is TGTGCCAGCAGCAAGCGGGGGACCTACGAGCAGTACTTC. This gives the protein CASSKRGTYEQYF.

This rearrangement joins TRBV2 to TRBJ1-2; TRBD1 might be the D (6 bases). Trimming pared 6 bases from V and 8 bases from J, leaving 16 bases between. In germline, CDR1 is SNHLY, CDR2 FYNNEI. This CDR3 contains 13 residues. In DNA, the CDR3 is TGTGCCAGCAGCACAGGGTTCGGTGGGGGCTACACCTTC. This translates into CASSTGFGGGYTF.